The rows below give T cell receptor beta chains drawn from one sample of a study of cytomegalovirus exposure and HLA in healthy donors. Assay used: immunoSEQ multiplex PCR; TCRdb lists only in-frame clones, some missing. Among 150,000 to 200,000 clones, approximately 72% were seen once, and the ten largest hold roughly 7.1%. The material sequenced was PBMCs. The receptors were gathered from a middle-aged man in good health and CMV-seropositive. Both conserved end residues are part of each CDR3. A D gene is named only where the DNA matches it firmly. Clone size appears in some rows only: once, few, many, or a class for an expanded clone.

CDR3 length	V gene	clone size	D gene	J gene	CDR3 DNA	CDR3 protein
14	TRBV27	.	TRBD2	TRBJ2-1	TGTGCCAGCAGTTCGGGACTAGCGGGTAATGAGCAGTTCTTC	CASSSGLAGNEQFF
14	TRBV30	.	.	TRBJ1-3	TGTGCCTGGAGTGTAAGGCACGGGGAGGACACCATATATTTT	CAWSVRHGEDTIYF
13	TRBV10-3	.	.	TRBJ2-2	TGTGCCATCACCCCGACAGGTGACGGGGAGCTGTTTTTT	CAITPTGDGELFF
17	TRBV2	.	TRBD1	TRBJ1-2	TGTGCCAGCAGTGAAGACTGGGGACAGGGGGCGAACTATGGCTACACCTTC	CASSEDWGQGANYGYTF
17	TRBV19	.	TRBD2	TRBJ2-1	TGTGCCAGTAGTAAAGGACTAGCGGGGGAGGCCTACAATGAGCAGTTCTTC	CASSKGLAGEAYNEQFF
15	TRBV5-4	.	.	TRBJ2-2	TGTGCCAGCAGCGGAGGGGGCATGGTGACCGGGGAGCTGTTTTTT	CASSGGGMVTGELFF
14	TRBV9	few	.	TRBJ1-1	TGTGCCAGCAGCGTAGGTAATATGAACACTGAAGCTTTCTTT	CASSVGNMNTEAFF
12	TRBV5-1	.	.	TRBJ1-1	TGCGCCAGCAGTCCCGGGGGCACTGAAGCTTTCTTT	CASSPGGTEAFF
11	TRBV19	few	.	TRBJ1-4	TGTGCCAGTAGTGCGGCAGAAAAACTGTTTTTT	CASSAAEKLFF
16	TRBV11-3	.	TRBD1	TRBJ2-3	TGTGCCAGCAGCTTACAGGGACAGGGGGGGACAGATACGCAGTATTTT	CASSLQGQGGTDTQYF
15	TRBV9	.	TRBD1	TRBJ1-4	TGTGCCAGCAGCGGCCTAGTCAGGGGGCAGGAAAAACTGTTTTTT	CASSGLVRGQEKLFF
15	TRBV5-1	.	.	TRBJ1-1	TGCGCCAGCAGCTTGTCAGGGGATATGAACACTGAAGCTTTCTTT	CASSLSGDMNTEAFF
12	TRBV6-5	few	.	TRBJ1-2	TGTGCCAGCACCGCGGGGCCACATGGCTACACCTTC	CASTAGPHGYTF
14	TRBV29-1	few	.	TRBJ2-1	TGCAGCGCTCTAGGGGGGGGAAGTAGCGATGAGCAGTTCTTC	CSALGGGSSDEQFF
14	TRBV18	.	.	TRBJ1-5	TGTGCCAGCCCGACAGCTTATAGCAATCAGCCCCAGCATTTT	CASPTAYSNQPQHF
13	TRBV2	few	.	TRBJ1-2	TGTGCCAGCAGGAACAGGGCGAGCTATGGCTACACCTTC	CASRNRASYGYTF
13	TRBV6-1	.	.	TRBJ1-1	TGTGCCAGCAGTTATAGAGGGAACACTGAAGCTTTCTTT	CASSYRGNTEAFF
17	TRBV5-1	.	.	TRBJ1-1	TGCGCCAGCAGCTTGGTTAAGACAGCTTCAATGAACACTGAAGCTTTCTTT	CASSLVKTASMNTEAFF
15	TRBV18	.	TRBD1	TRBJ1-5	TGTGCCAGCTCACCGGGACAGGGGAACAATCAGCCCCAGCATTTT	CASSPGQGNNQPQHF
15	TRBV6-5	.	TRBD1	TRBJ2-3	TGTGCCAGCAGTTCCAGGGGGCAGAGCACAGATACGCAGTATTTT	CASSSRGQSTDTQYF
13	TRBV4-1	.	.	TRBJ2-7	TGCGCCAGCAGCTACTACACAGGCTACGAGCAGTACTTC	CASSYYTGYEQYF
12	TRBV7-2	.	.	TRBJ2-1	TGTGCCAGCAGCTTAGACGGAGATGAGCAGTTCTTC	CASSLDGDEQFF
15	TRBV9	.	TRBD1	TRBJ1-1	TGTGCCAGCAGCGTCAACCCGACAGGGGGCACTGAAGCTTTCTTT	CASSVNPTGGTEAFF
15	TRBV7-3	.	.	TRBJ2-5	TGTGCCAGCAGCCCAGGAGGGGGACTACAAGAGACCCAGTACTTC	CASSPGGGLQETQYF